The 28 T cell receptor beta chains below all came from one sample that was sequenced in a study of T cell repertoires in cytomegalovirus infection. These TCRs' antigens remain unknown. TCRdb redid the calling of the reads with MiXCR, one entry per CDR3 protein. This sample has under 130,000 distinct CDR3 sequences; roughly 39% occur once, and the top ten carry roughly 70%. Sequences were derived from CD8+ T cells from cultured PBMCs, sampled from culture after CMV antigen stimulation. Source of these receptors: a human donor in good health (CMV status not recorded). Some clones in this sample may be carry-over from other donors' samples.

In its sample, this clonotype was seen many times. This chain uses TRBV7-2 with TRBJ2-6, with D uncertain. The V end lost 3 bases, the J end lost 3 bases, and 12 bases lay between the germline ends. There are 16 residues in the CDR3. Per germline, CDR1 SGHTA and CDR2 FQGNSA. CDR3 in DNA: TGTGCCAGCAGCTTTAACGGTGGCTTTGGGGCCAACGTCCTGACTTTC. Its translation is CASSFNGGFGANVLTF.

This clonotype was recorded a few times. This chain connects TRBV6-5 to TRBJ1-2; no firm D call. The germline V gene encodes CDR1 MNHEY and CDR2 SVGAGI. The CDR3 extends over 15 amino acids. Trimming took 1 base from V and 2 from J, leaving 11 bases between them. The CDR3 DNA is TGTGCCAGCAGTTACTTGGTTTTGGGGAACTATGGCTACACCTTC. Its protein product is CASSYLVLGNYGYTF.

CDR3 DNA sequence: TGTGCCAGTACCCCGGGACAGGGGACCTACGAGCAGTACTTC. It is translated as CASTPGQGTYEQYF. The rearrangement joins TRBV19 to TRBJ2-7; 10 nucleotides agree with TRBD1. V shed 7 bases, J shed 2 bases, and the junction held 5 bases outside the gene matches. Per the germline V gene, CDR1 is LNHDA and CDR2 is SQIVND (reference sequence). The CDR3 sequence is 14 residues long.

This clonotype was observed many times. Germline is not matched at one junction end, which may reflect a read error. V gene TRBV7-8 combines with J gene TRBJ2-5; D is ambiguous. Germline V gives CDR1 SGHVS, CDR2 FQNEAQ. There are 13 residues in the CDR3. The CDR3 DNA is TGTGCCAGCAGTTTAGGCCCGGAAGAGACCCAGTACTTC. Protein product: CASSLGPEETQYF.

The gene calls are TRBV28 and TRBJ2-3, with D perhaps matching TRBD1 (5 bases). This CDR3 spans 14 amino acids. Germline assignment: CDR1 MDHEN and CDR2 SYDVKM. V lost 5 bases and J 3 bases, leaving 12 bases between the germline ends. In nucleotides, the CDR3 is TGTGCCAGCAGTACCAACAGGAGAACAGATACGCAGTATTTT. Encoded protein: CASSTNRRTDTQYF.

This clonotype showed up just a few times. The chain is built from TRBV5-6 and TRBJ2-7; 9 bases fit TRBD1. Germline V CDR1 and CDR2: SGHDT, YYEEEE. With V trimmed by 0 bases and J by 2 bases, 15 bases remained unmatched. The CDR3 has 19 residues. The CDR3 loop is CASSLEVGLWDREPYEQYF. CDR3 nucleotides: TGTGCCAGCAGCTTGGAGGTCGGTTTGTGGGACAGGGAGCCCTACGAGCAGTACTTC. Full variable domain (remainder filled in from reference TRBV5-6 and TRBJ2-7): DAGVTQSPTHLIKTRGQQVTLRCSPKSGHDTVSWYQQALGQGPQFIFQYYEEEERQRGNFPDRFSGHQFPNYSSELNVNALLLGDSALYLCASSLEVGLWDREPYEQYFGPGTRLTVT.

In DNA form, the CDR3 reads TGTGCCAGCAGCCAGGGACAGGGGAACTACGAGCAGTACTTC. Translating gives CASSQGQGNYEQYF. The chain links TRBV3-1 to TRBJ2-7, with 10 bases that match TRBD1. The V gene end was trimmed by 3 bases and the J gene end by 3 bases; junction bases not matched to a gene: 2. This CDR3 contains 14 residues. CDR1 LGHDT and CDR2 YNNKEL come from the germline V gene (reference sequence).

This rearrangement joins TRBV28 to TRBJ1-1; unclear D gene. The CDR3 runs 15 residues. Germline V gene sequence: CDR1 MDHEN, CDR2 SYDVKM. V dropped 0 bases and J dropped 0 bases, with 8 bases sitting between them. The CDR3 loop is CASSLWAVVNTEAFF. CDR3 DNA sequence: TGTGCCAGCAGTTTATGGGCCGTTGTGAACACTGAAGCTTTCTTT. Full variable domain (remainder filled in from reference TRBV28 and TRBJ1-1): DVKVTQSSRYLVKRTGEKVFLECVQDMDHENMFWYRQDPGLGLRLIYFSYDVKMKEKGDIPEGYSVSREKKERFSLILESASTNQTSMYLCASSLWAVVNTEAFFGQGTRLTVV.

The chain recombines TRBV15 with TRBJ2-4; no firm D call. This CDR3 is 13 amino acids long. CDR1 and CDR2 from the germline V gene are LNHNV and YYDKDF (reference sequence). V was trimmed by 11 bases and J by 0 bases, leaving 11 bases between them. Here the CDR3 reads CASGPLAKNIQYF. In DNA, the CDR3 is TGTGCCTCCGGCCCACTAGCCAAAAACATTCAGTACTTC.

V gene TRBV14 combines with J gene TRBJ1-1; 8 bases are shared with TRBD1. The V gene's germline CDR1 is SGHDN and CDR2 FVKESK. V shed 4 bases, J shed 4 bases, and the junction held 8 bases outside the gene matches. CDR3 length equals 15 residues. CDR3 protein: CASSPDRALGTEAFF. The CDR3 DNA reads TGTGCCAGCAGCCCGGACAGGGCTTTAGGCACTGAAGCTTTCTTT.

V usage is TRBV28 and J usage is TRBJ1-2, with 9 bases aligning to TRBD1. Germline values: CDR1 MDHEN, CDR2 SYDVKM. The CDR3 covers 17 residues. Trimming at V came to 6 bases and at J to 6 bases, leaving 17 bases not matched to a gene. CDR3 in amino acids: CASSYMTQTGGINGYTF. CDR3 sequence (DNA): TGTGCCAGCAGCTACATGACCCAGACAGGGGGGATTAATGGCTACACCTTC.

As DNA, the CDR3 is TGTGCCACCAGTGATTTGCCTAGCGGGGAGGTTAATGAGCAGTTCTTC. Amino acids: CATSDLPSGEVNEQFF. The rearrangement joins TRBV24-1 to TRBJ2-1, with TRBD2 matching over 9 bases. The CDR3 extends over 16 amino acids. The V gene's germline CDR1 is KGHDR and CDR2 SFDVKD. The V gene end was trimmed by 0 bases and the J gene end by 7 bases; junction bases not matched to a gene: 6.

The CDR3 sequence is CASSLESRGGQETQYF. The CDR3 DNA reads as TGTGCCAGCAGCTTAGAGTCCAGGGGCGGCCAAGAGACCCAGTACTTC. The chain couples TRBV7-2 to TRBJ2-5, with D possibly TRBD1 on 6 matching bases. CDR1 and CDR2 from the germline V gene are SGHTA and FQGNSA. The V end lost 1 base, the J end lost 1 base, and 13 bases lay between the germline ends. The CDR3 covers 16 residues.

J is TRBJ1-6 and V is TRBV28, with D maybe TRBD1 (6 bases). The CDR3 has 17 amino acids. Germline V gives CDR1 MDHEN, CDR2 SYDVKM. The V end lost 5 bases, the J end lost 12 bases, and 26 bases lay between the germline ends. This chain's CDR3 is CASSLPPPGGGQLPLHF. The CDR3 bases are TGTGCCAGCAGTCTCCCCCCCCCCGGGGGGGGCCAACTACCCCTCCACTTT.

This clonotype was observed a single time. The V gene is TRBV7-6, the J gene TRBJ2-1; no clear D gene. Germline values: CDR1 SGHVS, CDR2 FNYEAQ. This CDR3 spans 12 amino acids. V was pared by 5 bases and J by 10 bases, with 12 bases between. CDR3 loop: CASSRFLGEQFF. In DNA, the CDR3 is TGTGCCAGCAGCCGATTTTTGGGCGAGCAGTTCTTC.

This clonotype was counted only a few times. V gene TRBV6-6 combines with J gene TRBJ1-4; D gene uncertain. This CDR3 contains 14 residues. V was clipped by 5 bases and J by 3 bases, with 10 bases between them. Germline values: CDR1 MNHNY, CDR2 SVGAGI (reference sequence). The DNA for the CDR3 is TGTGCCAGCAGTGAGTGGCGGCCTAATGAAAAACTGTTTTTT. This translates into CASSEWRPNEKLFF.

The chain recombines TRBV12-3 or TRBV12-4 with TRBJ2-3; TRBD2 is a possible D gene (5 bases). V lost 4 bases and J lost 1, with 6 bases in between. The CDR3 loop spans 13 amino acids. In nucleotides, the CDR3 is TGTGCCAGCAGTTCGCGGGGCACAGATACGCAGTATTTT. Protein sequence: CASSSRGTDTQYF.

Here the CDR3 DNA reads TGTGCCAGCAGCCCAGGGGTAGCGGGGCCAGAGACCCAGTACTTC. It yields the protein CASSPGVAGPETQYF. The chain links TRBV5-4 to TRBJ2-5; 8 bases are shared with TRBD2. V trimming: 4 bases; J trimming: 4 bases; junction bases outside the gene matches: 9. Germline assignment: CDR1 SGHNT and CDR2 YYREEE (reference sequence). The CDR3 has 15 amino acids.

This clonotype was detected a few times. The chain recombines TRBV19 with TRBJ2-1; D call uncertain. Trimming removed 8 bases at V and 4 bases at J, with 15 bases between. The CDR3 is 14 amino acids. CDR1 LNHDA and CDR2 SQIVND come from the germline V gene (reference sequence). The DNA for the CDR3 is TGTGCCAGTTCAGGTCCTGAACCTTACAATGAGCAGTTCTTC. It encodes CASSGPEPYNEQFF.

The chain uses TRBV19 and TRBJ2-1; D call uncertain. Germline-derived CDR1 and CDR2 are LNHDA and SQIVND (reference sequence). The CDR3 totals 13 residues. Trimming took off 3 bases at V and 4 bases at J, with 7 bases between the two ends. The CDR3 spells CASSMAEYNEQFF. The CDR3 nucleotides are TGTGCCAGTAGTATGGCTGAGTACAATGAGCAGTTCTTC.

In DNA, the CDR3 is TGTGCCAGCAGCTTCAGCATAGCAGGACTAGGGAACTCCTACGAGCAGTACTTC. This encodes CASSFSIAGLGNSYEQYF. The rearrangement joins TRBV7-6 to TRBJ2-7; 7 positions match TRBD2. The CDR3 covers 18 residues. The V segment lost 3 bases and the J segment 0 bases; nucleotides outside the gene matches: 14. Germline V gene sequence: CDR1 SGHVS, CDR2 FNYEAQ.

The V and J genes are TRBV6-6 and TRBJ1-6, with D perhaps TRBD1 (6 bases). CDR1 and CDR2 (germline): MNHNY, SVGAGI (reference sequence). The V gene lost 5 bases and the J gene lost 6 bases, with 14 bases spanning the gap. The CDR3 length is 15 residues. This CDR3 is CASSGGGGRNSPLHF. CDR3 DNA: TGTGCCAGCAGTGGGGGGGGGGGCCGTAATTCACCCCTCCACTTT.

This clonotype has only a few counts. The chain carries TRBV28 and TRBJ1-4; D is undetermined. CDR1 and CDR2 (germline): MDHEN, SYDVKM. This CDR3 comprises 14 residues. The ends were cut back, 3 bases at V and 5 bases at J, with 10 bases in the middle. DNA for the CDR3: TGTGCCAGCAGTTTTTTTCATAAGAATGAAAAACTGTTTTTT. Translation gives CASSFFHKNEKLFF.

This clonotype was counted a few times. The chain carries TRBV28 and TRBJ2-7, with D hard to call. The V and J ends lost 6 bases and 1 base respectively, with 13 bases between them. The CDR3 totals 14 residues. Germline V gene lookup returns CDR1 MDHEN and CDR2 SYDVKM. In DNA form, the CDR3 reads TGTGCCAGCAGCCCGCGAGTAGGTTCCTACGAGCAGTACTTC. Translating it yields CASSPRVGSYEQYF.

The chain links TRBV29-1 to TRBJ1-2; D remains unclear. The CDR3 runs 16 residues. Between the trimmed V and J ends, which lost 3 bases and 4 bases, there was a span of 21 bases. The germline CDR1 and CDR2 sequences are SQVTM and ANQGSEA. The CDR3 DNA reads TGCAGCGTTGACACCCTTTTGACTCGGCGGATCTATGGCTACACCTTC. Translated: CSVDTLLTRRIYGYTF.

A few counts support this clonotype. The rearrangement uses TRBV27 and TRBJ1-2, with 7 positions matching TRBD1. This CDR3 has 15 residues. Trimming at V came to 0 bases and at J to 8 bases, leaving 9 bases not matched to a gene. Germline values: CDR1 MNHEY, CDR2 SMNVEV (reference sequence). The CDR3 DNA follows: TGTGCCAGCAGTTTATCCCGACAGGGCCATGGGGGCTACACCTTC. Protein sequence: CASSLSRQGHGGYTF.

The table lists this clonotype with a few counts. This chain connects TRBV10-3 to TRBJ2-3; no clear D. This CDR3 region has 13 residues. The germline V gene has CDR1 ENHRY and CDR2 SYGVKD. V lost 2 bases, J lost 8 bases, and 11 bases lay in between. The CDR3 DNA is TGTGCCATCAGTGAGGTGGACCGTGGTACGCAGTATTTT. As protein: CAISEVDRGTQYF.

The chain employs TRBV30 and TRBJ2-6; no clear D. CDR1 and CDR2 (germline): GTSNPN, SVGIG (reference sequence). Trimming pared 7 bases from V and 3 bases from J, leaving 13 bases between. This CDR3 contains 14 residues. Here the CDR3 DNA reads TGTGCCTCTCCGGATCCGTTTGGGGCCAACGTCCTGACTTTC. It codes for CASPDPFGANVLTF.